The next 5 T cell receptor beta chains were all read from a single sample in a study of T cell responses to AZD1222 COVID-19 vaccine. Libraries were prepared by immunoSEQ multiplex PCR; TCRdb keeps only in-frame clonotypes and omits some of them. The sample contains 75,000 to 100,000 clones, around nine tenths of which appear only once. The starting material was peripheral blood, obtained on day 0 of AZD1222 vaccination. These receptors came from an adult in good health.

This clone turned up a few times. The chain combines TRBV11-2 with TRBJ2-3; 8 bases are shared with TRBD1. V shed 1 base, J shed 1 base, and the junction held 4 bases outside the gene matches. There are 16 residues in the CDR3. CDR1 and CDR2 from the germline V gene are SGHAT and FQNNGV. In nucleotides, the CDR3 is TGTGCCAGCAGCTTAGGGCCGACAGGGGGCACAGATACGCAGTATTTT. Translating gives CASSLGPTGGTDTQYF.

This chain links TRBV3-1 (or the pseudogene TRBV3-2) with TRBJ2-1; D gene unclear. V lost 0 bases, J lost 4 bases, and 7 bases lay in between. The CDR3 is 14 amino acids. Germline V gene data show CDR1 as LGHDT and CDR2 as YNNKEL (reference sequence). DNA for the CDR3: TGTGCCAGCAGCCAAGATGGGCGGTACAATGAGCAGTTCTTC. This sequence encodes CASSQDGRYNEQFF.

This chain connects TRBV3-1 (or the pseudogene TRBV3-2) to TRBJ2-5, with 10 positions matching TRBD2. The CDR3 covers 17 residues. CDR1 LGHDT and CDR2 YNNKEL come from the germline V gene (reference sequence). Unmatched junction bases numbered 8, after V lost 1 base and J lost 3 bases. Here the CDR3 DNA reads TGTGCCAGCAGCCAAGGTCGGCTAGCGGGGGCCGAAGAGACCCAGTACTTC. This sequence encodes CASSQGRLAGAEETQYF.

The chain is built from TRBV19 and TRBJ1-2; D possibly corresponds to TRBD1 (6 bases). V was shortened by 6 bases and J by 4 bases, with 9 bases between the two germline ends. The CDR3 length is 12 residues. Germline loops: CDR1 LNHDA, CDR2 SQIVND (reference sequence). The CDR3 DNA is TGTGCCAGTAGGGCAGGGGTCTATGGCTACACCTTC. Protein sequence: CASRAGVYGYTF.

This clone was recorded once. This chain's CDR3 is CSVEGGQGAYEQYF. CDR3 DNA sequence: TGCAGCGTTGAAGGCGGACAGGGTGCCTACGAGCAGTACTTC. The V gene is TRBV29-1, the J gene TRBJ2-7, with 8 bases that match TRBD1. The CDR3 consists of 14 residues. Germline trimming cut 1 base from V and 2 bases from J; bases unmatched to any gene: 4. Looked up from germline, CDR1 is SQVTM and CDR2 is ANQGSEA.